The clone carrying this TCR beta chain showed up just a few times. The data originate from a study of human T cells and chemical hapten exposure. TCRdb re-analysed the RACE reads in MiXCR, keeping a single row per CDR3 protein. The sample contains about 89,000 distinct CDR3 sequences, 11% of which appear only once. As to time point: patch test 2, 6 weeks after DPC sensitization. Described treatment: therapeutic diphenylcyclopropenone sensitization with weekly scalp DPC. Germline V gene lookup returns CDR1 DFQATT and CDR2 SNEGSKA (reference sequence). The length of the CDR3 is 14 residues. Trimming removed 6 bases from V and 0 bases from J, with 15 bases in between.

The clonotype comes from a man aged 40-49 years with alopecia areata. Some clones in this sample may be carry-over from other donors' samples. The sample here was whole blood, taken in connection with sensitization to the hapten diphenylcyclopropenone (DPC). V gene TRBV20-1 combines with J gene TRBJ2-7; tentatively, D is TRBD2 (5 bases). This CDR3 reads CSATERTFSYEQYV. CDR3 DNA: TGCAGTGCAACAGAGCGGACCTTCTCCTACGAGCAGTACGTC.